This T cell receptor (beta chain) was identified during a study of T cells in localized non-small cell lung cancer. Study results and caveats: Among the tissues sampled, uninvolved adjacent lung had the highest T cell clonality, above tumor. A higher density of T cells in blood coincided with extended overall survival.

TCRdb's copy holds only in-frame clones and misses some; the assay was immunoSEQ multiplex PCR. The data show 5,500 to 7,000 clones, roughly 84% seen once. In its sample, this clone was seen a few times. Its target is unknown. V shed 3 bases and J shed 5 bases, with 8 bases lying between them. The CDR3 extends over 13 amino acids. The input for sequencing was peripheral blood mononuclear cells, taken before any cancer treatment. This receptor was taken from a female donor over 55 with stage II lung adenocarcinoma. The rearrangement uses TRBV5-7 and TRBJ2-2, with D possibly matching TRBD1 (6 bases). TRBV5-7 is noted as an ORF with a role that remains uncertain. The CDR3 reads CASSYRVTGELFF. Written as DNA, the CDR3 is TGTGCCAGCAGCTACAGGGTGACCGGGGAGCTGTTTTTT.